This record covers a single T cell receptor (beta chain). Its antigen is still unknown. Since a much larger clone is just one base distant, this may be a read error. The source of the sample is a study of type 1 and type 2 diabetes patients. Study summary: The cohort mixed type 1 diabetes, type 2 diabetes and nondiabetic donors. From PBMCs, CD4+ and CD8+ T cells were isolated by magnetic microbeads. The study, taken as a whole, reports: Between type 2 diabetes and control samples, V and J usage averaged roughly 0.97 correlation.

The CDR3 consists of 13 residues. V was shortened by 1 base and J by 1 base, with 4 bases between the two germline ends. Germline V gene data show CDR1 as SNHLY and CDR2 as FYNNEI. Genomic DNA was the PCR template. A primer set of 30 forward and 13 reverse primers amplified the CDR3. Each CDR3 protein is one row after TCRdb ran MiXCR on the multiplex PCR reads. This sample has fewer than 350,000 distinct CDR3 sequences, with roughly 50% found just once. Diabetic patients met standard criteria for type 1 or type 2 diabetes. This sequence originates from a man aged 18 to 29 with type 2 diabetes. Sequencing input: peripheral blood mononuclear cells (PBMCs). The chain carries TRBV2 and TRBJ1-1; D is undetermined. As DNA, the CDR3 is TGTGCCAGCAGTGAAGTGGCGAACACTGAAGCTTTCTTT. Its protein is CASSEVANTEAFF.